This TCR beta chain was captured by sequencing in a study of cytomegalovirus exposure and HLA in healthy donors. Study context: Earlier, 150 million to 200 million T cells were analyzed, and 90 million to 120 million unique TCR beta sequences were found among them. Of all 370 or so donors who were genotyped, about 80% belonged to the Caucasian-associated ancestry cluster.

General study points: HLA restriction was apparent for most CMV-associated TCR beta chains in a later analysis. Per a later analysis, roughly 17,000 TCR beta sequences showed association with HLA alleles at 0.05 false discovery rate.

The CDR3 is 16 residues long. J lost 6 bases, V lost 2 bases, and 8 bases had no gene match. Germline V gene sequence: CDR1 SGHDT, CDR2 YYEEEE. Comment on this clone: Its antigen is undetermined.

Primers for the PCR totalled 60 Vbeta and 13 Jbeta. TCRdb's copy holds only in-frame clones and misses some; the assay was immunoSEQ multiplex PCR. The table lists around 210,000 clones, about 88% of them singletons. Sequencing was performed on PBMCs. The rearrangement uses TRBV5-6 and TRBJ1-6; 7 nucleotides line up with TRBD1. The receptor was derived from a girl under 10 years old in good health and CMV-seronegative. The CDR3 DNA reads TGTGCCAGCAGCTTCGTCACAGGGGCCATTAATTCACCCCTCCACTTT. Translating gives CASSFVTGAINSPLHF.